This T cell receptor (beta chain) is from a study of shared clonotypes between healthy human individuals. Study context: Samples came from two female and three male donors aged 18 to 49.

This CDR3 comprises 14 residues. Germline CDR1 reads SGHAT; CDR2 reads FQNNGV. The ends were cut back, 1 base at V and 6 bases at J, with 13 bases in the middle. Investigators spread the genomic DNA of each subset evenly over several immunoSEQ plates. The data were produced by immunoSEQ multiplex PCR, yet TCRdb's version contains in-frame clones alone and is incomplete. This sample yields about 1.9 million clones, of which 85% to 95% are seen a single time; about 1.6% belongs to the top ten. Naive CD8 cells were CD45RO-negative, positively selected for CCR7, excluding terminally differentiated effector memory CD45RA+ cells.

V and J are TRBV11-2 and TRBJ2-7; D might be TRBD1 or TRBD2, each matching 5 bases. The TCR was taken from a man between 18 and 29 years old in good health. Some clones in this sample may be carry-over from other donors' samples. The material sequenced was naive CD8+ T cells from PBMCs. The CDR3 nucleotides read TGTGCCAGCAGCTTAGTAGGACGGGGCTCCGAGCAGTACTTC. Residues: CASSLVGRGSEQYF.